The 18 T cell receptor beta chains reported below all come from one sample, sequenced in a study of vaccination and CD4 T cells after COVID-19 (dated by TCRdb to 2021 to 2024). Library creation used PCR. TCRdb records Illumina iSeq 100 as the sequencer. Using fastp at Q25 and MiXCR, TCRdb reprocessed the public reads and kept productive beta chains. For every CDR3 protein sequence, its rows merge into one entry that carries the most common genes and DNA. Recorded for this sample are 20,000 to 25,000 distinct CDR3 sequences; around 60% of them occurred a single time. Around 1.2% of the sample rests with the top ten. The sequencing used CD4+ T cells from blood, collected before SARS-CoV-2 vaccination. The receptors were gathered from a human donor who had recovered from COVID-19.

This clonotype was seen just once. The genes are TRBV15 and TRBJ2-1; 8 positions match TRBD1. Germline V gene lookup returns CDR1 LNHNV and CDR2 YYDKDF (reference sequence). Trimming at V came to 0 bases and at J to 2 bases, leaving 6 bases not matched to a gene. CDR3 size: 17 residues. CDR3 sequence reads: CATSREVMGQAYNEQFF. CDR3 sequence (DNA): TGTGCCACCAGCAGAGAGGTAATGGGACAGGCCTACAATGAGCAGTTCTTC.

This clonotype was detected only a few times. The V call is TRBV20-1, the J call TRBJ2-5; 10 nucleotides agree with TRBD2. V shed 0 bases and J 5 bases; nucleotides not matched to a gene: 6. The CDR3 runs to 15 residues. Germline CDR1 is DFQATT and CDR2 is SNEGSKA (reference sequence). The CDR3 nucleotides are TGCAGTGCTAGAGATCGGGTTAGCGGGGGGGAGACCCAGTACTTC. The encoded protein is CSARDRVSGGETQYF.

The chain combines TRBV20-1 with TRBJ1-2; D ambiguous. V was clipped by 0 bases and J by 13 bases, with 18 bases between them. The CDR3 contains 13 residues. CDR1 and CDR2 from the germline V gene are DFQATT and SNEGSKA (reference sequence). The CDR3 reads CSARDPEPGLFTF. CDR3 nucleotide sequence: TGCAGTGCTAGAGATCCTGAGCCAGGTCTCTTCACCTTC.

V is TRBV4-1 and J is TRBJ2-5; unclear D gene. V lost 4 bases and J lost 5, with 11 bases in between. This CDR3 is built from 13 residues. Germline CDR1 reads MGHRA; CDR2 reads YSYEKL. CDR3 DNA sequence: TGCGCCAGCAGCCTCTTAAGGCGGGAGACCCAGTACTTC. It codes for CASSLLRRETQYF.

The chain joins TRBV11-2 to TRBJ2-1, with 10 bases matching TRBD2. The CDR3 sequence is 18 residues long. The trim removed 1 base at V and 5 bases at J, leaving 11 bases unmatched. CDR1 and CDR2 from the germline V gene are SGHAT and FQNNGV. The CDR3 reads CASSLAPGAGGVNNEQFF. CDR3 sequence (DNA): TGTGCCAGCAGCTTAGCACCAGGAGCGGGAGGGGTCAACAATGAGCAGTTCTTC.

There are a few counts of this clonotype. The V and J genes are TRBV15 and TRBJ1-2; D is unresolved. Germline V gene lookup returns CDR1 LNHNV and CDR2 YYDKDF (reference sequence). V was shortened by 1 base and J by 2 bases, with 14 bases between the two germline ends. The CDR3 spans 16 residues. The CDR3 region has the DNA TGTGCCACCAGCAGAGGGAGGCAGGTCCCGAACTATGGCTACACCTTC. This encodes CATSRGRQVPNYGYTF. The full variable domain, in which reference TRBV15 and TRBJ1-2 provide the parts outside the CDR3, is DAMVIQNPRYQVTQFGKPVTLSCSQTLNHNVMYWYQQKSSQAPKLLFHYYDKDFNNEADTPDNFQSRRPNTSFCFLDIRSPGLGDTAMYLCATSRGRQVPNYGYTFGSGTRLTVV.

The CDR3 bases are TGCAGTGCCTTGGGTAGCGGGAGCGGTTGGGCCCAGTACTTC. Protein product: CSALGSGSGWAQYF. The chain employs TRBV20-1 and TRBJ2-5, with TRBD2 identical over 9 bases. The CDR3 length is 14 residues. Germline CDR1 and CDR2: DFQATT and SNEGSKA (reference sequence). The V gene end was trimmed by 6 bases and the J gene end by 9 bases; junction bases not matched to a gene: 14.

This clonotype was counted once. The chain couples TRBV7-6 to TRBJ2-2, with TRBD2 matching over 9 bases. Unmatched junction bases numbered 4, after V lost 5 bases and J lost 6 bases. The CDR3 runs to 14 residues. Germline V lookup: CDR1 SGHVS, CDR2 FNYEAQ. The CDR3 nucleotides are TGTGCCAGCAGCCGTAGCGGGAGTCCCGGGGAGCTGTTTTTT. It codes for CASSRSGSPGELFF. Full variable domain (missing parts from reference TRBV7-6 and TRBJ2-2): GAGVSQSPRYKVTKRGQDVALRCDPISGHVSLYWYRQALGQGPEFLTYFNYEAQQDKSGLPNDRFSAERPEGSISTLTIQRTEQRDSAMYRCASSRSGSPGELFFGEGSRLTVL.

The gene calls are TRBV20-1 and TRBJ1-2, with 10 bases identical to TRBD1. Per germline, CDR1 DFQATT and CDR2 SNEGSKA (reference sequence). The junction had 0 bases not matched to a gene; V was cut back by 5 bases and J by 3 bases. The CDR3 contains 12 residues. The CDR3 is CSAGTGDYGYTF. The CDR3 DNA reads TGCAGTGCTGGGACAGGGGACTATGGCTACACCTTC.

This clonotype has just one count. This chain connects TRBV12-3 or TRBV12-4 to TRBJ2-2, with a weak D call TRBD2 (6 bases). The CDR3 is 14 residues long. Trimming removed 5 bases at V and 7 bases at J, with 14 bases between. CDR3 protein: CASSQAAGSGELFF. The CDR3 bases are TGTGCCAGCAGTCAGGCGGCGGGAAGCGGGGAGCTGTTTTTT.

The chain joins TRBV20-1 to TRBJ2-2; D gene ambiguous. Per the germline V gene, CDR1 is DFQATT and CDR2 is SNEGSKA (reference sequence). The CDR3 has 13 residues. V gave up 1 base and J gave up 3 bases, with 6 bases separating them. The CDR3 loop reads CSARGGDTGELFF. For the CDR3, the DNA is TGCAGTGCTAGAGGTGGGGACACCGGGGAGCTGTTTTTT.

This clonotype was counted a few times. The V gene is TRBV21-1, the J gene TRBJ1-6; the DNA was not compared with TRBD1, the D call given in the table. TRBV21-1 is designated a pseudogene. This CDR3 is 16 amino acids long. For the CDR3, the DNA is TGTGCCAGCAGCGGGTGCACAGGGGTAAATAATTCACCCCTCCACTTT. It yields the protein CASSGCTGVNNSPLHF.

The rearrangement joins TRBV11-2 to TRBJ2-1; possibly TRBD2 for D (6 bases). With 6 bases removed from V and 3 bases from J, the gap between germline ends came to 12 bases. This CDR3 comprises 14 residues. The germline CDR1 and CDR2 sequences are SGHAT and FQNNGV. Here the CDR3 reads CASSAGSGYNEQFF. In DNA, the CDR3 is TGTGCCAGCAGTGCGGGATCGGGCTACAATGAGCAGTTCTTC.

This clonotype showed up just once. The chain joins TRBV7-2 to TRBJ2-2; D is undetermined. Germline CDR1 and CDR2: SGHTA and FQGNSA. V shed 1 base and J shed 3 bases, with 6 bases lying between them. The CDR3 extends over 14 amino acids. The CDR3 DNA reads as TGTGCCAGCAGCTTAGGTCTATACACCGGGGAGCTGTTTTTT. Translated: CASSLGLYTGELFF.

The rearrangement uses TRBV24-1 and TRBJ2-3; 14 nucleotides line up with TRBD2. V lost 6 bases to trimming and J lost 0 bases; unmatched junction nucleotides: 7. The V gene's germline CDR1 is KGHDR and CDR2 SFDVKD. The CDR3 has 18 residues. CDR3 residues: CATSPPGLAGESTDTQYF. CDR3 bases: TGTGCCACCAGTCCTCCGGGACTAGCGGGAGAGAGCACAGATACGCAGTATTTT.

V gene TRBV6-1 combines with J gene TRBJ2-1, with a weak D call TRBD1 (6 bases). V was cut by 3 bases and J by 8 bases, with 14 bases left in between. The germline CDR1 and CDR2 sequences are MNHNS and SASEGT. The CDR3 is made up of 14 amino acids. The DNA for the CDR3 is TGTGCCAGCAGTGAGGACAGTGGCTTCGATGAGCAGTTCTTC. Translating it yields CASSEDSGFDEQFF.

This clonotype was seen only a few times. The chain combines TRBV20-1 with TRBJ1-5; D remains ambiguous. Germline values: CDR1 DFQATT, CDR2 SNEGSKA (reference sequence). The CDR3 length is 13 residues. With 6 bases removed from V and 5 bases from J, the gap between germline ends came to 14 bases. CDR3 in amino acids: CSALLAGDQPQHF. CDR3 nucleotide sequence: TGCAGTGCCCTTCTTGCAGGCGATCAGCCCCAGCATTTT.

The rearrangement links TRBV19 to TRBJ2-6, with 10 bases matching TRBD2. CDR1 LNHDA and CDR2 SQIVND come from the germline V gene (reference sequence). The CDR3 sequence is 21 residues long. After removal of 3 bases from V and 0 bases from J, the junction contained 14 bases not matched to a gene. In DNA, the CDR3 is TGTGCCAGTAGTATCACCCAACTAGCGGGGACTATTAACTCTGGGGCCAACGTCCTGACTTTC. Translated, it gives CASSITQLAGTINSGANVLTF.